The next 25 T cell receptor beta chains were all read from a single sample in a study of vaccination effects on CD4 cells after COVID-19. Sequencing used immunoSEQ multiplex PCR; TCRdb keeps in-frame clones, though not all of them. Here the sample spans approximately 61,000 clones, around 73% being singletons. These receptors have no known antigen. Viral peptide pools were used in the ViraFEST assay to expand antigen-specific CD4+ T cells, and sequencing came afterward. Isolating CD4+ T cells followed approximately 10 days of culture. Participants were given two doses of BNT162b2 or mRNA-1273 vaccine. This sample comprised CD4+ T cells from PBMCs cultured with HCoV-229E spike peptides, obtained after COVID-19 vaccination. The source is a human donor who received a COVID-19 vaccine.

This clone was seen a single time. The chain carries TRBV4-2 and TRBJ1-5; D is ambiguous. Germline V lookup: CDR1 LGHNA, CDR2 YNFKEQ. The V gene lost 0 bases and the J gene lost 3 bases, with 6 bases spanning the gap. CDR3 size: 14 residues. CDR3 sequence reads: CASSQDRNNQPQHF. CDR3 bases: TGTGCCAGCAGCCAAGATCGCAACAATCAGCCCCAGCATTTT.

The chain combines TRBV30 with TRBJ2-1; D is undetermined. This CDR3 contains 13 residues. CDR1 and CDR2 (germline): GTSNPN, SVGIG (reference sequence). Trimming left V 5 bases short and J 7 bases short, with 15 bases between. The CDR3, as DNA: TGTGCCTGGGACAACGGGCGCTGGAATGAGCAGTTCTTC. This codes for CAWDNGRWNEQFF.

CDR3 region: CAISEEGHTNTEAFF. DNA of the CDR3: TGTGCCATCAGTGAGGAGGGACACACGAACACTGAAGCTTTCTTT. The V gene is TRBV10-3, the J gene TRBJ1-1; D is perhaps TRBD1 (6 bases). The CDR3 runs 15 residues. Germline lookup yields CDR1 ENHRY and CDR2 SYGVKD. Deletions cut 2 bases from V and 1 base from J, with 11 bases between.

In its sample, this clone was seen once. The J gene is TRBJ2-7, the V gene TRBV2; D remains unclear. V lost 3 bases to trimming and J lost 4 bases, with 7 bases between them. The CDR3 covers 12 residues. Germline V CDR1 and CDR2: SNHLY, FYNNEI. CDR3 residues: CASSELGYEQYV. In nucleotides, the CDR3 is TGTGCCAGCAGTGAGTTGGGGTACGAGCAGTACGTC.

The CDR3 DNA reads as TGTGCCAGCAGTTGGGACGGAACCTCTGGGGCCAACGTCCTGACTTTC. It encodes CASSWDGTSGANVLTF. The chain couples TRBV7-2 to TRBJ2-6; D assignment may be TRBD1 or TRBD2 (5 bases each). Per the germline V gene, CDR1 is SGHTA and CDR2 is FQGNSA. V lost 6 bases to trimming and J lost 0 bases, with 12 bases between them. The CDR3 is made up of 16 amino acids.

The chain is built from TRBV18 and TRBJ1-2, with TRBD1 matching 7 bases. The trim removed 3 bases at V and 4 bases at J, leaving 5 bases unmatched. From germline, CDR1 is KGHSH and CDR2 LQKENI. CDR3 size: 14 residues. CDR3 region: CASSPDREGYGYTF. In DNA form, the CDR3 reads TGTGCCAGCTCACCTGACAGGGAGGGCTATGGCTACACCTTC.

CDR3 loop: CATKSGFETQYF. The CDR3 bases are TGTGCCACCAAGTCGGGGTTTGAGACCCAGTACTTC. The J gene is TRBJ2-5, the V gene TRBV19; D may be TRBD2 (5 bases). V was pared by 10 bases and J by 5 bases, with 14 bases between. CDR1 and CDR2 (germline): LNHDA, SQIVND (reference sequence). This CDR3 is built from 12 residues.

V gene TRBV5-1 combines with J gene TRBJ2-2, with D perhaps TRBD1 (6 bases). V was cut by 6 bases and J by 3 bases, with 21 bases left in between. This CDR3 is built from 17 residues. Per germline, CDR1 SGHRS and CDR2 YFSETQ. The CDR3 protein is CASTRQILEGDTGELFF. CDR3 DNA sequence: TGCGCCAGCACCAGACAGATCCTCGAGGGGGACACCGGGGAGCTGTTTTTT.

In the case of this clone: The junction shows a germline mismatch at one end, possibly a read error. The CDR3 sequence: CASSQGRTGRWF. CDR3 nucleotides: TGTGCCAGCAGCCAAGGTCGTACAGGACGGTGGTTT. V usage is TRBV3-1 (or the pseudogene TRBV3-2) and J usage is TRBJ1-4; D may be TRBD1 (5 bases). Germline CDR1 reads LGHDT; CDR2 reads YNNKEL (reference sequence). The CDR3 has 12 amino acids.

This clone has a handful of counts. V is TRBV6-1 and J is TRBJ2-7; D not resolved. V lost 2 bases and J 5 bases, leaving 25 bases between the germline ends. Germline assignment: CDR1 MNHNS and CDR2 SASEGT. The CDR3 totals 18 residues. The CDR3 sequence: CASSEWSRVLQLPDEQYV. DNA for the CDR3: TGTGCCAGCAGTGAATGGAGTCGGGTCTTACAGCTACCTGACGAGCAGTACGTC.

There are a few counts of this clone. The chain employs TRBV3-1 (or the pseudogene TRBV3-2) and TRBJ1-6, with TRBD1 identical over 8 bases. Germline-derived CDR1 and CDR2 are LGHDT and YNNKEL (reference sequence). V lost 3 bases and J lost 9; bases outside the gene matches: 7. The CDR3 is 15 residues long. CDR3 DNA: TGTGCCAGCAGCCAGCGGGACAGGCAAGGTTCACCCCTCCACTTT. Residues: CASSQRDRQGSPLHF.

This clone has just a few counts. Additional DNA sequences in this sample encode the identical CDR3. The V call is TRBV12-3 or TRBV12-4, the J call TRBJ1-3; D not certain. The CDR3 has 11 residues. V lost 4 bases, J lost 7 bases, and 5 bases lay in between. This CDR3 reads CASSSGNTIYF. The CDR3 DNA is TGTGCCAGCAGTTCCGGCAACACCATATATTTT.

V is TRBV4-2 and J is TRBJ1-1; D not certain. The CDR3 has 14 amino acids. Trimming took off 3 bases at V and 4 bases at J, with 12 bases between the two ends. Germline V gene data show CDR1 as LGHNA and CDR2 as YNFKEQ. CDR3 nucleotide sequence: TGTGCCAGCAGCCATCTCGACTCCCGCACTGAAGCTTTCTTT. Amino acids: CASSHLDSRTEAFF.

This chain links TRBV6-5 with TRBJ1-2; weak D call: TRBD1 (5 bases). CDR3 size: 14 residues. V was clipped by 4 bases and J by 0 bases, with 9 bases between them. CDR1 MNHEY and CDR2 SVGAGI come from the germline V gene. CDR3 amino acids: CASSSGLANYGYTF. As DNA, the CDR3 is TGTGCCAGCAGTTCAGGGTTAGCTAACTATGGCTACACCTTC.

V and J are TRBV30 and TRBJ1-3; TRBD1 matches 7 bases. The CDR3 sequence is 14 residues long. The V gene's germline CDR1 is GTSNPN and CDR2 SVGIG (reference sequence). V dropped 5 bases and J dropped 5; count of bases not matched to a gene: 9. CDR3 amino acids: CAWGPGTVRNTIYF. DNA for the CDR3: TGTGCCTGGGGACCCGGGACAGTGAGAAACACCATATATTTT.

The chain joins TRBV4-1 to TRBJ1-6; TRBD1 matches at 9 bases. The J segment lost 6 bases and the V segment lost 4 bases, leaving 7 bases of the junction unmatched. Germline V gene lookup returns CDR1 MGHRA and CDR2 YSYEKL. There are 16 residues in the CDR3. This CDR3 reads CASSRAQGAVNSPLHF. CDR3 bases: TGCGCCAGCAGCCGGGCACAGGGGGCAGTTAATTCACCCCTCCACTTT.

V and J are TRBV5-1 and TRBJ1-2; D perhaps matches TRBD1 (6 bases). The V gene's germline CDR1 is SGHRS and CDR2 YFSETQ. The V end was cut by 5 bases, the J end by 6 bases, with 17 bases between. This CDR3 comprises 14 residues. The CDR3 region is CASRLRSGGDGYTF. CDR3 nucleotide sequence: TGCGCCAGCAGATTAAGGTCGGGGGGCGATGGCTACACCTTC.

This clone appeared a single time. CDR3 sequence: CASREAGGYTF. CDR3 DNA sequence: TGTGCCAGCAGAGAAGCGGGCGGCTACACCTTC. V is TRBV27 and J is TRBJ1-2; D remains unclear. Trimming left V 6 bases short and J 8 bases short, with 10 bases between. The CDR3 is 11 amino acids. The V gene's germline CDR1 is MNHEY and CDR2 SMNVEV (reference sequence).

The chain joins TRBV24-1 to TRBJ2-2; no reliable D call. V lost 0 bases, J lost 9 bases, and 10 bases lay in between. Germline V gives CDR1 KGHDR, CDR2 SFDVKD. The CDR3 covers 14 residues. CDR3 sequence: CATSDLTAPWELFF. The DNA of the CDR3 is TGTGCCACCAGTGATTTGACAGCCCCTTGGGAGCTGTTTTTT.

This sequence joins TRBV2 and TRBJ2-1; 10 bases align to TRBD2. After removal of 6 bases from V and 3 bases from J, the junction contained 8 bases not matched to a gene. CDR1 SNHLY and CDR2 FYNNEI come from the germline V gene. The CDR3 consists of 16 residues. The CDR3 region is CASRAGTSERYNEQFF. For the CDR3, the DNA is TGTGCCAGCAGAGCGGGGACTAGCGAGCGCTACAATGAGCAGTTCTTC.

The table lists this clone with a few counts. The CDR3 nucleotides read TGTGCCAGCAGTGAAGCAGGGACGGCTAACTATGGCTACACCTTC. It codes for CASSEAGTANYGYTF. V gene TRBV6-1 combines with J gene TRBJ1-2, with D possibly matching TRBD1 (5 bases). CDR1 and CDR2 from the germline V gene are MNHNS and SASEGT. Trimming pared 0 bases from V and 0 bases from J, leaving 8 bases between. The CDR3 length is 15 residues.

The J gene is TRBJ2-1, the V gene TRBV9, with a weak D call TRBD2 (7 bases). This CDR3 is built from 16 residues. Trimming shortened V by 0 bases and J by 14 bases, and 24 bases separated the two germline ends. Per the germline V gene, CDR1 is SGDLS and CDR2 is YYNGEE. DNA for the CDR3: TGTGCCAGCAGCGTAGGTGGGCGGGGGCCATCGGGAGGTGAGTTCTTC. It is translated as CASSVGGRGPSGGEFF. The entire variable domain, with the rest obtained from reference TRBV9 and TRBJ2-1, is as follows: DSGVTQTPKHLITATGQRVTLRCSPRSGDLSVYWYQQSLDQGLQFLIQYYNGEERAKGNILERFSAQQFPDLHSELNLSSLELGDSALYFCASSVGGRGPSGGEFFGPGTRLTVL.

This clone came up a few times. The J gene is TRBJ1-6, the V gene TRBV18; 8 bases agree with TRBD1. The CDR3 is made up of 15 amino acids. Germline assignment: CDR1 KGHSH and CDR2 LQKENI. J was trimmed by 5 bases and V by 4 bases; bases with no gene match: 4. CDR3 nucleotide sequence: TGTGCCAGCTCACTCTCGACAGGGGATAATTCACCCCTCCACTTT. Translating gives CASSLSTGDNSPLHF.

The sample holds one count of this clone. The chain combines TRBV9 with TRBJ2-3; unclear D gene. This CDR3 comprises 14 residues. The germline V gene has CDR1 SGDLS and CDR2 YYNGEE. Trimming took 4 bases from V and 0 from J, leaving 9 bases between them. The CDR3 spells CASSRSVSTDTQYF. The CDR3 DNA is TGTGCCAGCAGCAGGAGCGTAAGCACAGATACGCAGTATTTT.

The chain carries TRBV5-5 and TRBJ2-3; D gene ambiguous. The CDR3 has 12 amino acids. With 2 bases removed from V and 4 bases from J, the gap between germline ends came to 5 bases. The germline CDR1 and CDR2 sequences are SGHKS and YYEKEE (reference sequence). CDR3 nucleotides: TGTGCCAGCAGCTTCGCATCAGATACGCAGTATTTT. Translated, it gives CASSFASDTQYF. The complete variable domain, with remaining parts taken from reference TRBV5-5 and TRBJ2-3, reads DAGVTQSPTHLIKTRGQQVTLRCSPISGHKSVSWYQQVLGQGPQFIFQYYEKEERGRGNFPDRFSARQFPNYSSELNVNALLLGDSALYLCASSFASDTQYFGPGTRLTVL.